Reported below is one T cell receptor beta chain. The record originates from a study of blood T cell repertoires in COVID-19. The overall study: PBMCs, B-cell-depleted T cells, or T cells provided the cDNA or gDNA that made up the material.

Per the authors' pipeline: Estimation of nucleated cell counts was performed using reference gene primer amplification. Assay: immunoSEQ multiplex PCR; the TCRdb copy retains only in-frame clones and omits some. V, J and clone size were drawn from that table, and D and trimming were deduced from the DNA. Among about 120,000 clones listed, 80% to 90% were seen once. This clonotype was obtained from a human donor in a cohort sampled during active COVID-19. Sequencing was done on a sample of peripheral blood.

The CDR3 coding sequence is TGTGCCAGCAGCTTAGGGGGCTCCGGGAACATTCAGTACTTC. Protein sequence: CASSLGGSGNIQYF. The gene calls are TRBV7-8 and TRBJ2-4; D may be TRBD1 (5 bases). Between the trimmed V and J ends, which lost 1 base and 7 bases, there was a span of 11 bases. Looked up from germline, CDR1 is SGHVS and CDR2 is FQNEAQ. There are 14 residues in the CDR3. Full variable domain (outside the CDR3, taken from reference TRBV7-8 and TRBJ2-4): GAGVSQSPRYKVAKRGQDVALRCDPISGHVSLFWYQQALGQGPEFLTYFQNEAQLDKSGLPSDRFFAERPEGSVSTLKIQRTQQEDSAVYLCASSLGGSGNIQYFGAGTRLSVL.